This T cell receptor beta chain was identified during a study of PD-1 blockade in classical Hodgkin lymphoma. Assay used: immunoSEQ multiplex PCR; TCRdb lists only in-frame clones, some missing. The sample includes roughly 40,000 clones, around nine tenths of them seen just once. By sample share, this clone is medium-sized. Other nucleotide sequences from this sample produce the same CDR3. Every patient had relapsed following autologous stem cell transplantation, and cohorts differed in brentuximab vedotin exposure. Germline-derived CDR1 and CDR2 are DFQATT and SNEGSKA (reference sequence). Trimming removed 5 bases at V and 5 bases at J, with 7 bases between. The CDR3 runs 10 residues.

Sequences were derived from peripheral blood mononuclear cells (PBMCs), sampled at baseline. The chain combines TRBV20-1 with TRBJ2-7; D is undetermined. This clonotype was obtained from a human donor with classical Hodgkin lymphoma. For the CDR3, the DNA is TGCAGTGCTCAAGAAAACGAGCAGTACTTC. Protein: CSAQENEQYF.